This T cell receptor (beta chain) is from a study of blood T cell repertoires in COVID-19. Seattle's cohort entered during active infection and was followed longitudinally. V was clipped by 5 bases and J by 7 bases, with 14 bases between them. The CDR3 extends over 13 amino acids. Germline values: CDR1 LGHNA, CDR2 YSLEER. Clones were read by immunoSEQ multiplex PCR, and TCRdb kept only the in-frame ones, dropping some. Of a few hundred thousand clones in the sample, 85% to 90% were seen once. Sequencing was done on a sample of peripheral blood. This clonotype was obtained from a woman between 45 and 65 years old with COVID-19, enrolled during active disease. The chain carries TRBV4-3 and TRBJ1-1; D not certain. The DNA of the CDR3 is TGCGCCAGCAGCTTTTCCCCGGGTCGTGAAGCTTTCTTT. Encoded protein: CASSFSPGREAFF.